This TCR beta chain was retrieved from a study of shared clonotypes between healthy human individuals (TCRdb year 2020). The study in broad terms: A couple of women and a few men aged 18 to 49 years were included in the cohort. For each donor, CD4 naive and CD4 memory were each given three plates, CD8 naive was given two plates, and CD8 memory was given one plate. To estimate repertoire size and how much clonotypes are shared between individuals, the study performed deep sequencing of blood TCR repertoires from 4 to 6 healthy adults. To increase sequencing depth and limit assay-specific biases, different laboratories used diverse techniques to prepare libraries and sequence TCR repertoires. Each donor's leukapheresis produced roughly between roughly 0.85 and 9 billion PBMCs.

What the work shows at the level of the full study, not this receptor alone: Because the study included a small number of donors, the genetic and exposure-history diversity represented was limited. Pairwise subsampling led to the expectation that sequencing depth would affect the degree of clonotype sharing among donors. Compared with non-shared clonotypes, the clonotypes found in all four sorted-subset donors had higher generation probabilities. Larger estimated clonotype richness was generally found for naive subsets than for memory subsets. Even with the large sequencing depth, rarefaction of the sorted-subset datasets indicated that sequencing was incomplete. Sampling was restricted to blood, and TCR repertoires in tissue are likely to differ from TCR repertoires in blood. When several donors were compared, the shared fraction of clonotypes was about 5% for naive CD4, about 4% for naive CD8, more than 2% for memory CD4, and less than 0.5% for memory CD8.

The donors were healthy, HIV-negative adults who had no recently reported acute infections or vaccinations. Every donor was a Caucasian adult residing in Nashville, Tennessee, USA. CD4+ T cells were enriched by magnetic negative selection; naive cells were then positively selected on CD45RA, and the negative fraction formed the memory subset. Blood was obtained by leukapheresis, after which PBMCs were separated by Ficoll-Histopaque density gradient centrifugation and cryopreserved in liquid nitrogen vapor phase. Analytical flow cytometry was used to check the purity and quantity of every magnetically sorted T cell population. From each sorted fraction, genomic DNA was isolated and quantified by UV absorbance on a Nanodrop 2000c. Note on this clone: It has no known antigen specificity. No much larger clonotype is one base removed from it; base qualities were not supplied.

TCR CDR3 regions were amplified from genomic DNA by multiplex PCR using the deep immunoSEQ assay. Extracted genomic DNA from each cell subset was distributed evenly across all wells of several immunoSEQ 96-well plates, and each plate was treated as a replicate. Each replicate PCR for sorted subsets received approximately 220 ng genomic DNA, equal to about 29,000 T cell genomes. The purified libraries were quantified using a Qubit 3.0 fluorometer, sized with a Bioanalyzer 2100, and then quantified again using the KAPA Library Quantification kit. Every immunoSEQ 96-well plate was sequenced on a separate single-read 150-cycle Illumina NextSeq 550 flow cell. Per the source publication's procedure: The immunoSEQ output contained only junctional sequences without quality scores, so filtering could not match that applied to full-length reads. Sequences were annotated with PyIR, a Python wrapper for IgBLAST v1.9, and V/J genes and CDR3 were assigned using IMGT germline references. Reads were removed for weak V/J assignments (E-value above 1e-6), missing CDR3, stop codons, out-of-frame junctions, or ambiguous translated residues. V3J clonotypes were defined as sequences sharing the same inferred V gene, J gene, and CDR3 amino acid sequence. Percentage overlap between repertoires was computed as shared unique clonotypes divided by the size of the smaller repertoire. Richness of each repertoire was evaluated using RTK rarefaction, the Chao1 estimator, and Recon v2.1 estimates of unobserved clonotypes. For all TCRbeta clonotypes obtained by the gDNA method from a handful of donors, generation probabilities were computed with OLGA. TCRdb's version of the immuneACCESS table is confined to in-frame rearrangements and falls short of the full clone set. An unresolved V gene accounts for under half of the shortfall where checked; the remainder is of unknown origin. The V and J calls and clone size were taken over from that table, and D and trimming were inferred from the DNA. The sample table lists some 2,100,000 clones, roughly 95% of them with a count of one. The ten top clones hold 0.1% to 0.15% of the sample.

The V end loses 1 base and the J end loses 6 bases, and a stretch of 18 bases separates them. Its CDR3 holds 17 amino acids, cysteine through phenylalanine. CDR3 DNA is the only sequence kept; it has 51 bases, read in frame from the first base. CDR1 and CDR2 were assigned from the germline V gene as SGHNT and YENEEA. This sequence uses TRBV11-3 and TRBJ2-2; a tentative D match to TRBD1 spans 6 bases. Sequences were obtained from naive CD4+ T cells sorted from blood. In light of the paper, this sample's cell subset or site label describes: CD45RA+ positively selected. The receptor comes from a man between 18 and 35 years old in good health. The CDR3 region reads CASSLGLQGSFAGELFF. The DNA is TGTGCCAGCAGCTTAGGGTTACAGGGAAGCTTCGCCGGGGAGCTGTTTTTT.